This T cell receptor beta chain was found in a study of T-cell memory formation after mild COVID-19. Study findings and constraints: The study detected some responding clones in pre-infection memory, suggesting cross-reactive memory joined.

V gave up 0 bases and J gave up 3 bases, with 11 bases separating them. CDR1 and CDR2 from the germline V gene are LGHNA and YSLEER. The CDR3 totals 15 residues. This clonotype was seen a single time. What it binds is unknown. TCRdb ran MiXCR on the 5' RACE reads and lists one entry per CDR3 protein. The sample consists of about 350,000 distinct CDR3 sequences, approximately 22% of them appearing once. This clonotype was obtained from a man aged 18 to 29 who had mild COVID-19 (a few samples of this study predate the infection). Cell type and time point are not known. Sequencing used PBMCs or a T cell subset sorted from them (not recorded which). The gene calls are TRBV4-3 and TRBJ1-2, with TRBD1 as a possible D gene (6 bases). The CDR3 reads CASSQDQGPDYGYTF. In nucleotides, the CDR3 is TGCGCCAGCAGCCAAGACCAGGGGCCTGACTATGGCTACACCTTC.